These T cell receptor beta chains were read from a single sample in a study of blood T cell repertoires in COVID-19. The repertoire was sequenced with immunoSEQ multiplex PCR; TCRdb's copy has only in-frame clones and lacks some. The repertoire consists of some 240,000 clones, with roughly 84% occurring once and the leading ten covering about 6.9%. Sequencing was carried out using PBMCs or T cells enriched from blood (not recorded which). These receptors were taken from a woman in her 50s who had been exposed to COVID-19. Both conserved end residues are part of each CDR3. A D gene is named only where the DNA matches it firmly. Size is omitted from some rows. Given values are once, few, many or a class for expanded clones.

d_call: -; v_call: TRBV5-4; j_call: TRBJ1-1; clone_size: -; cdr3_aa: CASSESSTVNTEAFF; cdr3_nt: TGTGCCAGCAGTGAAAGTTCGACAGTGAACACTGAAGCTTTCTTT
d_call: TRBD1; v_call: TRBV27; j_call: TRBJ2-3; clone_size: -; cdr3_aa: CASKDRGGTDTQYF; cdr3_nt: TGTGCCAGCAAAGACAGGGGTGGCACAGATACGCAGTATTTT
d_call: -; v_call: TRBV7-2; j_call: TRBJ2-2; clone_size: once; cdr3_aa: CASSPGWGGVIGELFF; cdr3_nt: TGTGCCAGCAGCCCCGGATGGGGGGGCGTTATCGGGGAGCTGTTTTTT
d_call: TRBD1; v_call: TRBV11-2; j_call: TRBJ2-3; clone_size: -; cdr3_aa: CASSLGDRHTDTQYF; cdr3_nt: TGTGCCAGCAGCTTGGGGGACAGACACACAGATACGCAGTATTTT
d_call: -; v_call: TRBV12-3/TRBV12-4; j_call: TRBJ1-1; clone_size: few; cdr3_aa: CASRGDYTEAFF; cdr3_nt: TGTGCCAGCCGGGGGGATTACACTGAAGCTTTCTTT
d_call: -; v_call: TRBV27; j_call: TRBJ1-5; clone_size: -; cdr3_aa: CASSFRGARQPQHF; cdr3_nt: TGTGCCAGCAGTTTCCGGGGGGCGCGCCAGCCCCAGCATTTT
d_call: TRBD1; v_call: TRBV27; j_call: TRBJ1-1; clone_size: -; cdr3_aa: CASKGTGGIVGTEAFF; cdr3_nt: TGTGCCAGCAAGGGGACAGGGGGGATAGTGGGCACTGAAGCTTTCTTT
d_call: -; v_call: TRBV7-9; j_call: TRBJ2-7; clone_size: -; cdr3_aa: CASTLASSYEQYF; cdr3_nt: TGTGCCAGCACCCTAGCAAGCTCCTACGAGCAGTACTTC
d_call: TRBD1; v_call: TRBV7-2; j_call: TRBJ2-7; clone_size: few; cdr3_aa: CASSLTGYEQYF; cdr3_nt: TGTGCCAGCAGCCTGACAGGGTACGAGCAGTACTTC
d_call: TRBD1; v_call: TRBV19; j_call: TRBJ1-3; clone_size: many; cdr3_aa: CASSRGPGNTIYF; cdr3_nt: TGTGCCAGTAGCAGGGGGCCTGGAAACACCATATATTTT
d_call: -; v_call: TRBV30; j_call: TRBJ1-1; clone_size: -; cdr3_aa: CAWSGVYTEAFF; cdr3_nt: TGTGCCTGGAGTGGCGTATACACTGAAGCTTTCTTT
d_call: TRBD1; v_call: TRBV3-1/TRBV3-2; j_call: TRBJ1-1; clone_size: -; cdr3_aa: CASSQGRRGRTGYTEAFF; cdr3_nt: TGTGCCAGCAGCCAAGGACGCAGGGGGCGAACGGGTTACACTGAAGCTTTCTTT
d_call: -; v_call: TRBV30; j_call: TRBJ1-1; clone_size: -; cdr3_aa: CAWSGGRSGAEAFF; cdr3_nt: TGTGCCTGGAGTGGGGGGAGGAGTGGGGCTGAAGCTTTCTTT
d_call: -; v_call: TRBV4-3; j_call: TRBJ1-3; clone_size: -; cdr3_aa: CASSQTGNTIYF; cdr3_nt: TGCGCCAGCAGCCAAACAGGAAACACCATATATTTT
d_call: -; v_call: TRBV6-4; j_call: TRBJ1-6; clone_size: few; cdr3_aa: CAKTGTRHF; cdr3_nt: TGTGCCAAGACAGGCACCCGGCACTTT
d_call: -; v_call: TRBV15; j_call: TRBJ2-6; clone_size: -; cdr3_aa: CATSTSRSFSGANVLTF; cdr3_nt: TGTGCCACCAGTACTTCAAGGAGTTTCTCTGGGGCCAACGTCCTGACTTTC
d_call: -; v_call: TRBV19; j_call: TRBJ2-5; clone_size: -; cdr3_aa: CASSPMGPAGTQYF; cdr3_nt: TGTGCCAGTAGTCCCATGGGACCGGCGGGAACCCAGTACTTC
d_call: TRBD1; v_call: TRBV5-1; j_call: TRBJ2-1; clone_size: -; cdr3_aa: CASSPIHTGGGSSYNEQFF; cdr3_nt: TGCGCCAGCAGCCCTATTCATACAGGGGGCGGCAGCTCCTACAATGAGCAGTTCTTC
d_call: TRBD2; v_call: TRBV5-1; j_call: TRBJ2-1; clone_size: -; cdr3_aa: CASSLGGTSGFF; cdr3_nt: TGCGCCAGCAGCTTGGGGGGGACTAGCGGGTTCTTC
d_call: -; v_call: TRBV7-2; j_call: TRBJ1-6; clone_size: -; cdr3_aa: CASSLGRPAYNSPLHF; cdr3_nt: TGTGCCAGCAGCTTAGGGAGGCCAGCCTATAATTCACCCCTCCACTTT
d_call: -; v_call: TRBV7-9; j_call: TRBJ2-1; clone_size: -; cdr3_aa: CASSLGPVNEQFF; cdr3_nt: TGTGCCAGCAGCTTAGGCCCAGTAAATGAGCAGTTCTTC
d_call: -; v_call: TRBV6-5; j_call: TRBJ1-3; clone_size: once; cdr3_aa: CASSYTTGSGNTIYF; cdr3_nt: TGTGCCAGCAGTTACACGACAGGCTCTGGAAACACCATATATTTT
d_call: -; v_call: TRBV12-3/TRBV12-4; j_call: TRBJ1-2; clone_size: few; cdr3_aa: CASRSGTAGGYTF; cdr3_nt: TGTGCCAGCAGATCCGGGACGGCGGGAGGCTACACCTTC
d_call: TRBD1; v_call: TRBV7-8; j_call: TRBJ1-5; clone_size: -; cdr3_aa: CASSLVTGYRNQPQHF; cdr3_nt: TGTGCCAGCAGCTTAGTGACAGGGTACCGCAATCAGCCCCAGCATTTT
d_call: TRBD2; v_call: TRBV29-1; j_call: TRBJ2-3; clone_size: few; cdr3_aa: CSVAFGAGGVGDTQYF; cdr3_nt: TGCAGCGTTGCCTTCGGGGCGGGGGGCGTTGGAGATACGCAGTATTTT
d_call: -; v_call: TRBV19; j_call: TRBJ2-1; clone_size: -; cdr3_aa: CASRQGPSYNEQFF; cdr3_nt: TGTGCCAGTAGACAGGGTCCCTCCTACAATGAGCAGTTCTTC
d_call: -; v_call: TRBV29-1; j_call: TRBJ1-2; clone_size: -; cdr3_aa: CSVATGTNYGYTF; cdr3_nt: TGCAGCGTTGCCACAGGGACCAACTATGGCTACACCTTC
d_call: -; v_call: TRBV11-1; j_call: TRBJ1-5; clone_size: -; cdr3_aa: CASSRTVNQPQHF; cdr3_nt: TGTGCCAGCAGCCGGACAGTCAATCAGCCCCAGCATTTT
d_call: TRBD1; v_call: TRBV7-2; j_call: TRBJ2-5; clone_size: -; cdr3_aa: CASSPGQGQETQYF; cdr3_nt: TGTGCCAGCAGCCCCGGACAGGGGCAAGAGACCCAGTACTTC
d_call: -; v_call: TRBV10-2; j_call: TRBJ1-1; clone_size: -; cdr3_aa: CASSDRGATEAFF; cdr3_nt: TGCGCCAGCAGTGACCGGGGAGCCACTGAAGCTTTCTTT
d_call: -; v_call: TRBV18; j_call: TRBJ2-3; clone_size: -; cdr3_aa: CASSPPGRTTDTQYF; cdr3_nt: TGTGCCAGCTCACCACCGGGCCGTACTACAGATACGCAGTATTTT
d_call: -; v_call: TRBV10-2; j_call: TRBJ1-1; clone_size: -; cdr3_aa: CASSEAGGAAFF; cdr3_nt: TGCGCCAGCAGTGAGGCGGGAGGTGCAGCTTTCTTT
d_call: TRBD2; v_call: TRBV13; j_call: TRBJ2-3; clone_size: -; cdr3_aa: CASSLELAGFTDTQYF; cdr3_nt: TGTGCCAGCAGCTTAGAGCTAGCGGGGTTCACAGATACGCAGTATTTT
d_call: -; v_call: TRBV7-2; j_call: TRBJ1-6; clone_size: -; cdr3_aa: CASSFYADSPLHF; cdr3_nt: TGTGCCAGCAGCTTCTATGCTGATTCACCCCTCCACTTT
d_call: TRBD2; v_call: TRBV6-1; j_call: TRBJ2-7; clone_size: -; cdr3_aa: CASSELGLFEQYF; cdr3_nt: TGTGCCAGCAGTGAATTGGGACTATTTGAGCAGTACTTC
d_call: -; v_call: TRBV6-5; j_call: TRBJ1-2; clone_size: -; cdr3_aa: CASSYKGPNYGYTF; cdr3_nt: TGTGCCAGCAGTTACAAGGGGCCAAACTATGGCTACACCTTC
d_call: -; v_call: TRBV3-1/TRBV3-2; j_call: TRBJ1-3; clone_size: -; cdr3_aa: CASSSSAGNTIYF; cdr3_nt: TGTGCCAGCAGCTCTTCAGCTGGAAACACCATATATTTT
d_call: -; v_call: TRBV5-1; j_call: TRBJ1-3; clone_size: -; cdr3_aa: CASSPLSGISGNTIYF; cdr3_nt: TGCGCCAGCAGCCCCCTTTCGGGGATCTCTGGAAACACCATATATTTT
d_call: -; v_call: TRBV6-5; j_call: TRBJ1-2; clone_size: -; cdr3_aa: CASIWEGGVVDTF; cdr3_nt: TGTGCCAGCATATGGGAGGGAGGGGTGGTAGACACCTTC
d_call: -; v_call: TRBV20-1; j_call: TRBJ1-5; clone_size: -; cdr3_aa: CSASGSRALNQPQHF; cdr3_nt: TGCAGTGCTAGTGGGAGCAGGGCGCTCAATCAGCCCCAGCATTTT
d_call: -; v_call: TRBV19; j_call: TRBJ1-6; clone_size: -; cdr3_aa: CASSIQGLNSPLHF; cdr3_nt: TGTGCCAGTAGTATACAGGGGCTGAATTCACCCCTCCACTTT
d_call: -; v_call: TRBV15; j_call: TRBJ2-3; clone_size: -; cdr3_aa: CATSSPGRGITDTQYF; cdr3_nt: TGTGCCACCAGCAGTCCCGGTCGGGGGATCACAGATACGCAGTATTTT
d_call: -; v_call: TRBV20-1; j_call: TRBJ1-6; clone_size: -; cdr3_aa: CSASSPNNSPLHF; cdr3_nt: TGCAGTGCTAGTAGCCCGAATAATTCACCCCTCCACTTT
d_call: TRBD1; v_call: TRBV7-8; j_call: TRBJ2-2; clone_size: -; cdr3_aa: CASSLGQGYTGELFF; cdr3_nt: TGTGCCAGCAGCTTAGGACAGGGGTATACCGGGGAGCTGTTTTTT
d_call: TRBD2; v_call: TRBV24-1; j_call: TRBJ2-2; clone_size: -; cdr3_aa: CATSDLPSGTKTGELFF; cdr3_nt: TGTGCCACCAGTGACCTCCCGTCCGGGACTAAGACCGGGGAGCTGTTTTTT
d_call: -; v_call: TRBV5-1; j_call: TRBJ1-1; clone_size: few; cdr3_aa: CASKTGANTEAFF; cdr3_nt: TGCGCCAGCAAGACAGGAGCGAACACTGAAGCTTTCTTT
d_call: -; v_call: TRBV5-1; j_call: TRBJ2-1; clone_size: few; cdr3_aa: CASSLVQGLYNEQFF; cdr3_nt: TGCGCCAGCAGCTTGGTTCAGGGGTTATACAATGAGCAGTTCTTC
d_call: -; v_call: TRBV27; j_call: TRBJ1-6; clone_size: few; cdr3_aa: CASSLNSGSYNSPLHF; cdr3_nt: TGTGCCAGCAGTTTAAATAGCGGGTCCTATAATTCACCCCTCCACTTT
d_call: -; v_call: TRBV18; j_call: TRBJ2-2; clone_size: -; cdr3_aa: CASSPVRDFWDTGELFF; cdr3_nt: TGTGCCAGCTCACCAGTCAGGGATTTCTGGGACACCGGGGAGCTGTTTTTT
d_call: -; v_call: TRBV12-3/TRBV12-4; j_call: TRBJ1-2; clone_size: -; cdr3_aa: CASSRRVNYGYTF; cdr3_nt: TGTGCCAGCAGTAGGAGAGTTAACTATGGCTACACCTTC
d_call: TRBD1; v_call: TRBV19; j_call: TRBJ1-5; clone_size: few; cdr3_aa: CASTLRTGVGVGHNQPQHF; cdr3_nt: TGTGCCAGTACCCTAAGGACAGGGGTAGGGGTGGGCCACAATCAGCCCCAGCATTTT
d_call: TRBD1; v_call: TRBV28; j_call: TRBJ1-1; clone_size: few; cdr3_aa: CASSFPTGMTTEAFF; cdr3_nt: TGTGCCAGCAGTTTTCCGACAGGGATGACCACTGAAGCTTTCTTT
d_call: TRBD1; v_call: TRBV24-1; j_call: TRBJ2-2; clone_size: -; cdr3_aa: CATSDRQGAGELFF; cdr3_nt: TGTGCCACCAGTGATCGACAGGGCGCCGGGGAGCTGTTTTTT
d_call: -; v_call: TRBV3-1/TRBV3-2; j_call: TRBJ1-2; clone_size: -; cdr3_aa: CASRGDGGRGYTF; cdr3_nt: TGTGCCAGCCGAGGCGACGGAGGAAGGGGCTACACCTTC
d_call: -; v_call: TRBV4-3; j_call: TRBJ1-1; clone_size: once; cdr3_aa: CASSQDGANTEAFF; cdr3_nt: TGCGCCAGCAGCCAAGATGGAGCGAACACTGAAGCTTTCTTT
d_call: -; v_call: TRBV19; j_call: TRBJ1-1; clone_size: -; cdr3_aa: CASSIRPGQNTEAFF; cdr3_nt: TGTGCCAGTAGTATCCGACCGGGACAGAACACTGAAGCTTTCTTT
d_call: TRBD1; v_call: TRBV2; j_call: TRBJ1-1; clone_size: -; cdr3_aa: CASSAGGQWKTEAFF; cdr3_nt: TGTGCCAGCAGTGCCGGGGGACAGTGGAAGACTGAAGCTTTCTTT
d_call: -; v_call: TRBV19; j_call: TRBJ1-1; clone_size: -; cdr3_aa: CASRKYRGEAFF; cdr3_nt: TGTGCCAGTAGGAAGTATAGGGGTGAAGCTTTCTTT
d_call: -; v_call: TRBV5-1; j_call: TRBJ1-1; clone_size: -; cdr3_aa: CASRPTGDTTEAFF; cdr3_nt: TGCGCCAGCAGACCCACCGGGGATACCACTGAAGCTTTCTTT
d_call: -; v_call: TRBV6-5; j_call: TRBJ1-2; clone_size: -; cdr3_aa: CASSSGAEGGYTF; cdr3_nt: TGTGCCAGCAGTTCTGGGGCGGAGGGAGGCTACACCTTC